A single sample is the source of the 32 T cell receptor beta chains below, sequenced in a study of T-cell reconstitution after alpha-beta-depleted transplantation in children. Unique molecular identifiers tagged the TCRbeta library. Each CDR3 protein gets one entry after TCRdb re-called the PCR reads with MiXCR. The table lists around 440,000 distinct CDR3 sequences, roughly a tenth of them singletons. The material sequenced was PBMCs, taken before TCRalphabeta/CD19-depleted stem cell transplant. The receptors stem from a child aged 2-9 years with inherited bone marrow failure, due to receive a stem cell transplant.

This clonotype has ten or more counts. The J gene is TRBJ2-7, the V gene TRBV2; D is possibly TRBD2 (5 bases). Trimming shortened V by 6 bases and J by 5 bases, and 26 bases separated the two germline ends. Germline V CDR1 and CDR2: SNHLY, FYNNEI. This CDR3 is built from 17 residues. CDR3 in amino acids: CASSGDTKLGPTDEQYF. The DNA for the CDR3 is TGTGCCAGCAGCGGGGATACTAAGCTGGGCCCAACTGACGAGCAGTACTTC.

This clonotype was counted at least ten times. The V call is TRBV27, the J call TRBJ2-7, with D maybe TRBD2 (6 bases). V lost 4 bases, J lost 5 bases, and 15 bases lay in between. Germline V gives CDR1 MNHEY, CDR2 SMNVEV (reference sequence). The CDR3 loop spans 14 amino acids. The CDR3 bases are TGTGCCAGCAGTTCAGGACTAAACTATCACGAGCAGTACTTC. This codes for CASSSGLNYHEQYF.

This clonotype has at least ten counts. The chain links TRBV18 to TRBJ1-1; D is perhaps TRBD1 (6 bases). The germline V and J ends were trimmed by 0 bases and 0 bases, with 11 bases remaining between them. This CDR3 is built from 16 residues. CDR1 and CDR2 (germline): KGHSH, LQKENI. Here the CDR3 reads CASSPPSAGVNTEAFF. Written as DNA, the CDR3 is TGTGCCAGCTCACCACCATCGGCAGGGGTGAACACTGAAGCTTTCTTT.

This clonotype was counted ten times or more. V and J are TRBV20-1 and TRBJ2-5, with 9 nucleotides matching TRBD2. The CDR3 length is 15 residues. In germline, CDR1 is DFQATT, CDR2 SNEGSKA (reference sequence). Germline trimming cut 0 bases from V and 2 bases from J; bases unmatched to any gene: 4. The CDR3 loop is CSARDVLAGQETQYF. The CDR3 bases are TGCAGTGCTAGAGATGTGCTAGCGGGACAAGAGACCCAGTACTTC.

Points on this clonotype: This may stem from a read error, because a much larger clone lies one nucleotide away. This rearrangement joins TRBV5-1 to TRBJ2-3; 9 positions agree with TRBD2. CDR3 length equals 16 residues. Germline V gene sequence: CDR1 SGHRS, CDR2 YFSETQ. The CDR3 sequence is CVSSVRREGPTDTQYF. DNA of the CDR3: TGCGTCAGCAGTGTCCGGCGGGAGGGCCCCACAGATACGCAGTATTTT.

The CDR3 DNA is TGCAGTGCTGTCGGGACTCGAGAGACCCAGTACTTC. Translation gives CSAVGTRETQYF. The chain is built from TRBV20-1 and TRBJ2-5; D may be TRBD2 (6 bases). Trimming took off 5 bases at V and 4 bases at J, with 11 bases between the two ends. This CDR3 region has 12 residues. Germline V gene data show CDR1 as DFQATT and CDR2 as SNEGSKA (reference sequence).

This clonotype was recorded at least ten times. This chain links TRBV5-4 with TRBJ2-2; D possibly matches TRBD1 or TRBD2 (5 bases each). CDR1 and CDR2 from the germline V gene are SGHNT and YYREEE (reference sequence). V was trimmed by 3 bases and J by 8 bases, leaving 17 bases between them. CDR3 size: 15 residues. The CDR3 coding sequence is TGTGCCAGCAGCTCCCGGGACGCCCCTAGGGGGGAGCTGTTTTTT. Translating it yields CASSSRDAPRGELFF.

This clonotype was seen a handful of times. V usage is TRBV18 and J usage is TRBJ2-1, with no clear D. The V end was cut by 3 bases, the J end by 3 bases, with 15 bases between. CDR1 and CDR2 (germline): KGHSH, LQKENI. The CDR3 consists of 16 residues. The DNA of the CDR3 is TGTGCCAGCTCACCCCCGGCCTCATTTGACTACAATGAGCAGTTCTTC. It translates to CASSPPASFDYNEQFF.

This clonotype was recorded many times. The rearrangement links TRBV5-1 to TRBJ2-1; 7 positions agree with TRBD1. Germline CDR1 SGHRS, CDR2 YFSETQ. This CDR3 region has 15 residues. Losses at the gene ends were 3 bases for V and 0 bases for J; bases not matched to a gene: 3. The CDR3 nucleotides read TGCGCCAGCAGCTCCCGGGACAGCTCCTACAATGAGCAGTTCTTC. It codes for CASSSRDSSYNEQFF.

This clonotype came up many times. The chain couples TRBV24-1 to TRBJ1-1; D is possibly TRBD1 (6 bases). With 6 bases removed from V and 1 base from J, the gap between germline ends came to 8 bases. CDR1 KGHDR and CDR2 SFDVKD come from the germline V gene. The CDR3 spans 13 residues. The CDR3 is CATSSGENTEAFF. The CDR3 region has the DNA TGTGCCACCAGTTCAGGGGAGAACACTGAAGCTTTCTTT.

The chain has TRBV7-2 and TRBJ1-1, with D perhaps matching TRBD1 (5 bases). V was trimmed by 2 bases and J by 0 bases, leaving 13 bases between them. CDR1 is SGHTA, CDR2 FQGNSA, per germline. This CDR3 is built from 16 residues. Here the CDR3 reads CASSLMGTWMNTEAFF. CDR3 DNA sequence: TGTGCCAGCAGCTTAATGGGGACGTGGATGAACACTGAAGCTTTCTTT.

This clonotype was observed at least ten times. The chain employs TRBV11-2 and TRBJ2-4, with 7 positions matching TRBD2. The germline gives CDR1 SGHAT, CDR2 FQNNGV. The CDR3 consists of 16 residues. With 5 bases clipped from V and 6 bases from J, the junction kept 13 bases outside the gene matches. The CDR3 protein is CASSPSGVKEGNIQYF. The CDR3 nucleotides are TGTGCCAGCAGCCCGAGCGGGGTAAAAGAGGGAAACATTCAGTACTTC.

The chain uses TRBV5-5 and TRBJ1-1, with a weak D call TRBD1 (6 bases). Germline V gene lookup returns CDR1 SGHKS and CDR2 YYEKEE (reference sequence). The V end was cut by 0 bases, the J end by 4 bases, with 13 bases between. This CDR3 comprises 15 residues. The DNA for the CDR3 is TGTGCCAGCAGCTTGGCGGGGGCGATGGGCACTGAAGCTTTCTTT. This sequence encodes CASSLAGAMGTEAFF.

Many counts were recorded for this clonotype. J is TRBJ2-7 and V is TRBV6-5; 8 bases fit TRBD1. This CDR3 spans 15 amino acids. Germline V gene lookup returns CDR1 MNHEY and CDR2 SVGAGI. V lost 6 bases to trimming and J lost 1 base; unmatched junction nucleotides: 8. CDR3 in amino acids: CASRHRDRFSYEQYF. CDR3 DNA: TGTGCCAGCAGACACCGGGACAGGTTTTCCTACGAGCAGTACTTC.

J is TRBJ2-2 and V is TRBV20-1, with D perhaps matching TRBD2 (5 bases). Looked up from germline, CDR1 is DFQATT and CDR2 is SNEGSKA (reference sequence). The CDR3 totals 13 residues. The ends were cut back, 5 bases at V and 1 base at J, with 8 bases in the middle. The CDR3 nucleotides are TGCAGTGCTTCAGGAGGGAACACCGGGGAGCTGTTTTTT. Amino acids: CSASGGNTGELFF.

This clonotype has a single count. The conserved closing phenylalanine or tryptophan is absent in this CDR3, likely reflecting a read error. This chain joins TRBV3-1 and TRBJ2-3; D is undetermined. This CDR3 spans 13 amino acids. The V gene lost 4 bases and the J gene lost 3 bases, with 8 bases spanning the gap. The germline CDR1 and CDR2 sequences are LGHDT and YNNKEL (reference sequence). CDR3 DNA sequence: TGTGCCAGCAGCCCCAGTCTTACAGATACGCAGTATTTG. It codes for CASSPSLTDTQYL.

Many counts were recorded for this clonotype. This chain joins TRBV4-2 and TRBJ2-2, with 10 bases that match TRBD2. The trim removed 0 bases at V and 3 bases at J, leaving 4 bases unmatched. Germline CDR1 is LGHNA and CDR2 is YNFKEQ. This CDR3 comprises 17 residues. CDR3 nucleotide sequence: TGTGCCAGCAGCCAAGAGGAAAGCGGGAGGGACACCGGGGAGCTGTTTTTT. Translation: CASSQEESGRDTGELFF.

In its sample, this clonotype was seen many times. The genes are TRBV6-1 and TRBJ2-2; 7 nucleotides line up with TRBD1. Per germline, CDR1 MNHNS and CDR2 SASEGT. V lost 5 bases, J lost 2 bases, and 5 bases stayed unmatched. The CDR3 consists of 15 residues. CDR3 sequence reads: CASSTGQTNTGELFF. For the CDR3, the DNA is TGTGCCAGCAGTACGGGACAGACTAACACCGGGGAGCTGTTTTTT.

The chain carries TRBV9 and TRBJ2-3; D is undetermined. The CDR3 has 14 amino acids. CDR1 and CDR2 (germline): SGDLS, YYNGEE. Trimming cost V 2 bases and J 0 bases, with 7 bases left between them. Here the CDR3 reads CASSVDPSTDTQYF. The CDR3 DNA reads TGTGCCAGCAGCGTCGACCCTAGCACAGATACGCAGTATTTT.

This clonotype was seen repeatedly, ten times or more. J is TRBJ2-7 and V is TRBV28; perhaps TRBD2 as D (5 bases). Trimming left V 7 bases short and J 1 base short, with 11 bases between. From germline, CDR1 is MDHEN and CDR2 SYDVKM. The CDR3 loop spans 13 amino acids. The DNA of the CDR3 is TGTGCCAGCAATCCAGCGGCATCCTACGAGCAGTACTTC. It translates to CASNPAASYEQYF.

With respect to this clonotype: At one end, the junction sequence differs from germline, possibly due to a read error. The chain combines TRBV20-1 with TRBJ2-5; 10 nucleotides match TRBD2. Per the germline V gene, CDR1 is DFQATT and CDR2 is SNEGSKA (reference sequence). The length of the CDR3 is 13 residues. The CDR3 DNA reads TGTAGTTCTAGGCCGGGACTAGCGGAGACCCAGTACTTC. Its protein is CSSRPGLAETQYF.

The CDR3 sequence is CATSRGGTTCGYTF. The CDR3 DNA follows: TGTGCCACCAGCAGAGGGGGCACTACCTGTGGCTACACCTTC. The J gene is TRBJ1-2, the V gene TRBV15; a possible D gene is TRBD1 (5 bases). There are 14 residues in the CDR3. CDR1 LNHNV and CDR2 YYDKDF come from the germline V gene (reference sequence). V lost 1 base and J 7 bases, leaving 13 bases between the germline ends.

This clonotype was recorded many times. V and J are TRBV3-1 and TRBJ1-1, with D possibly being TRBD1 (5 bases). CDR3 size: 15 residues. Germline V gene lookup returns CDR1 LGHDT and CDR2 YNNKEL (reference sequence). V lost 5 bases and J lost 1, with 14 bases in between. CDR3 sequence: CASSLGGATNTEAFF. The CDR3 nucleotides read TGTGCCAGCAGCTTGGGTGGGGCTACGAACACTGAAGCTTTCTTT. Variable domain in full (rest from reference TRBV3-1 and TRBJ1-1): DTAVSQTPKYLVTQMGNDKSIKCEQNLGHDTMYWYKQDSKKFLKIMFSYNNKELIINETVPNRFSPKSPDKAHLNLHINSLELGDSAVYFCASSLGGATNTEAFFGQGTRLTVV.

The chain has TRBV7-6 and TRBJ2-5; D unresolved. From germline, CDR1 is SGHVS and CDR2 FNYEAQ. The CDR3 has 12 amino acids. V lost 5 bases to trimming and J lost 5 bases, with 9 bases between them. CDR3 region: CASSPALETQYF. In DNA form, the CDR3 reads TGTGCCAGCAGCCCCGCGTTGGAGACCCAGTACTTC.

This clonotype was seen repeatedly, ten times or more. The CDR3 sequence: CASSLGQARSGNTIYF. The CDR3 coding sequence is TGTGCCAGCAGCTTAGGGCAGGCCCGTTCTGGAAACACCATATATTTT. J is TRBJ1-3 and V is TRBV7-2, with unresolved D. This CDR3 is built from 16 residues. Germline assignment: CDR1 SGHTA and CDR2 FQGNSA. V was trimmed by 1 base and J by 1 base, leaving 11 bases between them.

Written as DNA, the CDR3 is TGTGCCAGCAGTACCCGGACTAGCGGGAGGGGTGAGCAGTACTTC. It encodes CASSTRTSGRGEQYF. The V call is TRBV27, the J call TRBJ2-7; 15 nucleotides line up with TRBD2. CDR1 MNHEY and CDR2 SMNVEV come from the germline V gene (reference sequence). Trimming cost V 5 bases and J 7 bases; bases outside gene matches: 6. This CDR3 has 15 amino acids.

This clonotype was detected ten times or more. This rearrangement joins TRBV4-2 to TRBJ1-5; D ambiguous. With 0 bases removed from V and 4 bases from J, the gap between germline ends came to 10 bases. The CDR3 sequence is 15 residues long. Germline V lookup: CDR1 LGHNA, CDR2 YNFKEQ. The CDR3 here is CASSQDRGRNQPQHF. CDR3 DNA sequence: TGTGCCAGCAGCCAAGATCGGGGAAGGAATCAGCCCCAGCATTTT.

This clonotype was picked up many times. The chain combines TRBV5-1 with TRBJ1-5; D remains unclear. CDR3 length: 14 amino acids. Trimming took off 0 bases at V and 8 bases at J, with 12 bases between the two ends. Germline lookup yields CDR1 SGHRS and CDR2 YFSETQ. The CDR3 DNA reads TGCGCCAGCAGCTTGGTTAGAACCGGGGAGCCCCAGCATTTT. It is translated as CASSLVRTGEPQHF.

This clonotype was seen more than once but under ten times. This chain joins TRBV11-3 and TRBJ2-3; 13 nucleotides align to TRBD2. Per germline, CDR1 SGHNT and CDR2 YENEEA. This CDR3 spans 18 amino acids. The ends lost 4 bases at V and 6 bases at J; junction bases unmatched: 13. The CDR3 sequence: CASSSQSLLAGGQDTQYF. The CDR3 coding sequence is TGTGCCAGCAGCTCACAATCATTACTAGCGGGAGGGCAGGATACGCAGTATTTT.

This CDR3 is CASSFWDRPYGYTF. CDR3 sequence (DNA): TGTGCCAGCAGTTTCTGGGACAGACCCTATGGCTACACCTTC. J is TRBJ1-2 and V is TRBV12-3 or TRBV12-4; 7 bases are a match to TRBD1. The CDR3 extends over 14 amino acids. J was trimmed by 4 bases and V by 3 bases; bases with no gene match: 5.

This clonotype was detected a few times. This rearrangement joins TRBV23-1 to TRBJ2-3, with D possibly TRBD2 on 5 matching bases. TRBV23-1 is designated an ORF whose function remains uncertain. Trimming took off 3 bases at V and 6 bases at J, with 10 bases between the two ends. The CDR3 extends over 13 amino acids. The CDR3 coding sequence is TGCGCCAGCAGTCAGGCTAGCTGGGATACGCAGTATTTT. It yields the protein CASSQASWDTQYF.

This clonotype was picked up many times. The chain is built from TRBV5-1 and TRBJ1-1; no clear D gene. This CDR3 spans 15 amino acids. Germline lookup yields CDR1 SGHRS and CDR2 YFSETQ. V was cut by 2 bases and J by 3 bases, with 14 bases left in between. CDR3 in amino acids: CASSLLTITDTEAFF. The DNA for the CDR3 is TGCGCCAGCAGCTTATTGACGATTACGGACACTGAAGCTTTCTTT.